The 24 T cell receptor beta chains listed next were all sequenced from one sample in a study of long-term antiretroviral therapy in people with HIV. Researchers report immunoSEQ v3.0 was run at survey level. The repertoire was sequenced with immunoSEQ multiplex PCR; TCRdb's copy has only in-frame clones and lacks some. Of about 25,000 clones in the sample, approximately 86% were seen once. The specimen comprised unsorted PBMCs, sampled 1.8 years before starting antiretroviral therapy. The receptors were gathered from a man between 50 and 59 years old with HIV.

The CDR3 nucleotides are TGTGCCAGCAGTTACCGGGGTGGGGCAGATACGCAGTATTTT. Translated: CASSYRGGADTQYF. V usage is TRBV6-5 and J usage is TRBJ2-3, with a possible D match to TRBD2 (5 bases). CDR3 length: 14 residues. Germline lookup yields CDR1 MNHEY and CDR2 SVGAGI. V lost 2 bases and J lost 4, with 10 bases in between.

This clone was recorded a few times. The V call is TRBV7-2, the J call TRBJ1-6; 9 bases are a match to TRBD1. Trimming at V came to 5 bases and at J to 8 bases, leaving 7 bases not matched to a gene. CDR1 is SGHTA, CDR2 FQGNSA, per germline. The CDR3 sequence is 15 residues long. The CDR3 is CASSAPGQGYSPLHF. Here the CDR3 DNA reads TGTGCCAGCAGCGCCCCGGGACAGGGTTATTCACCCCTCCACTTT.

This clone was picked up a small number of times. J is TRBJ1-5 and V is TRBV30, with D uncertain. V dropped 1 base and J dropped 5 bases, with 0 bases sitting between them. This CDR3 is 10 amino acids long. Germline V gene data show CDR1 as GTSNPN and CDR2 as SVGIG (reference sequence). The CDR3 reads CAWSDQPQHF. For the CDR3, the DNA is TGTGCCTGGAGTGATCAGCCCCAGCATTTT.

The table lists this clone with a count of one. The rearrangement joins TRBV5-6 to TRBJ2-7, with 8 bases matching TRBD1. Germline V gives CDR1 SGHDT, CDR2 YYEEEE. The CDR3 extends over 13 amino acids. V dropped 4 bases and J dropped 3; count of bases not matched to a gene: 3. CDR3 in DNA: TGTGCCAGCAGCCGGACAGGGTTCTACGAGCAGTACTTC. Translating gives CASSRTGFYEQYF.

The chain carries TRBV25-1 and TRBJ1-4; TRBD1 aligns across 7 bases. Per germline, CDR1 MGHDK and CDR2 SYGVNS. There are 15 residues in the CDR3. Trimming took 5 bases from V and 4 from J; bases not matched to a gene: 7. In DNA form, the CDR3 reads TGTGCCAGCAGTCTACGACAGGGTTATAATGAAAAACTGTTTTTT. It specifies CASSLRQGYNEKLFF.

This chain uses TRBV2 with TRBJ2-1; unclear D gene. CDR3 length equals 9 residues. V was pared by 8 bases and J by 7 bases, with 3 bases between. Germline CDR1 SNHLY, CDR2 FYNNEI. The CDR3 protein is CASPNEQFF. The CDR3 DNA reads TGTGCCAGCCCGAATGAGCAGTTCTTC.

The J gene is TRBJ2-7, the V gene TRBV5-1; weak D call: TRBD2 (6 bases). V lost 4 bases, J lost 0 bases, and 11 bases lay in between. This CDR3 is 14 amino acids long. CDR1 and CDR2 from the germline V gene are SGHRS and YFSETQ. CDR3 region: CASSPRGDSYEQYF. For the CDR3, the DNA is TGCGCCAGCAGCCCCCGCGGGGACTCCTACGAGCAGTACTTC.

The chain employs TRBV18 and TRBJ2-7, with a tentative D call TRBD2 (5 bases). The CDR3 loop spans 14 amino acids. V was cut by 4 bases and J by 1 base, with 11 bases left in between. The germline gives CDR1 KGHSH, CDR2 LQKENI. CDR3 nucleotides: TGTGCCAGCTCACTAGACTACTTATCCTACGAGCAGTACTTC. Protein: CASSLDYLSYEQYF.

This clone was found a few times. V and J are TRBV7-3 and TRBJ2-6, with D perhaps matching TRBD1 or TRBD2 (5 bases each). The CDR3 extends over 18 amino acids. Per germline, CDR1 SGHTA and CDR2 FQGTGA. V lost 0 bases, J lost 1 base, and 13 bases lay in between. CDR3 DNA: TGTGCCAGCAGCTTAACGTTAATTGGGGGATCTGGGGCCAACGTCCTGACTTTC. This encodes CASSLTLIGGSGANVLTF.

CDR3 residues: CASSTGTASDIQYF. The CDR3 DNA reads TGTGCCAGCAGTACCGGGACTGCCTCTGACATTCAGTACTTC. J is TRBJ2-4 and V is TRBV6-1, with D tentatively TRBD2 (6 bases). The CDR3 contains 14 residues. Trimming took off 5 bases at V and 8 bases at J, with 16 bases between the two ends. Germline lookup yields CDR1 MNHNS and CDR2 SASEGT.

This clone was found a few times. V is TRBV14 and J is TRBJ2-7; possible D gene TRBD2, 5 bases. Germline lookup yields CDR1 SGHDN and CDR2 FVKESK. V was pared by 2 bases and J by 2 bases, with 13 bases between. This CDR3 is built from 15 residues. The CDR3 DNA is TGTGCCAGCAGCCAAACAGCCGGGCGGGCCTACGAGCAGTACTTC. Encoded protein: CASSQTAGRAYEQYF.

This chain joins TRBV10-2 and TRBJ1-5; D remains unclear. The CDR3 contains 12 residues. The germline gives CDR1 WSHSY, CDR2 SAAADI. Trimming took 1 base from V and 7 from J, leaving 5 bases between them. The CDR3 spells CASSEYGQPQHF. The DNA for the CDR3 is TGCGCCAGCAGTGAGTATGGCCAGCCCCAGCATTTT.

This rearrangement joins TRBV19 to TRBJ1-5; D is perhaps TRBD1 (5 bases). The CDR3 loop spans 17 amino acids. Germline CDR1 LNHDA, CDR2 SQIVND (reference sequence). Trimming left V 5 bases short and J 0 bases short, with 17 bases between. The CDR3 spells CASSPPRAVYSNQPQHF. For the CDR3, the DNA is TGTGCCAGTAGTCCCCCCAGGGCAGTTTATAGCAATCAGCCCCAGCATTTT.

The chain couples TRBV6-5 to TRBJ1-3, with D hard to call. CDR1 is MNHEY and CDR2 is SVGAGI in the germline V gene. The CDR3 sequence is 15 residues long. V was trimmed by 0 bases and J by 4 bases, leaving 10 bases between them. CDR3 coding DNA: TGTGCCAGCAGTTACTCGAGGGCATCAGGAAACACCATATATTTT. Encoded protein: CASSYSRASGNTIYF.

CDR3 region: CASSYGGNTIYF. DNA of the CDR3: TGTGCCAGCAGTTACGGGGGAAACACCATATATTTT. The chain recombines TRBV6-6 with TRBJ1-3, with unresolved D. Germline assignment: CDR1 MNHNY and CDR2 SVGAGI (reference sequence). The germline V and J ends were trimmed by 2 bases and 4 bases, with 3 bases remaining between them. This CDR3 spans 12 amino acids.

The V gene is TRBV4-2, the J gene TRBJ1-1; a possible D gene is TRBD1 (5 bases). This CDR3 has 16 residues. The V end was cut by 5 bases, the J end by 0 bases, with 16 bases between. Germline values: CDR1 LGHNA, CDR2 YNFKEQ. The CDR3 DNA reads TGTGCCAGCAGCATTAGAGTGCAGGGCATGAACACTGAAGCTTTCTTT. This translates into CASSIRVQGMNTEAFF.

This rearrangement joins TRBV7-9 to TRBJ2-7, with D possibly TRBD1 on 6 matching bases. The CDR3 totals 14 residues. CDR1 and CDR2 from the germline V gene are SEHNR and FQNEAQ (reference sequence). With 3 bases removed from V and 0 bases from J, the gap between germline ends came to 9 bases. In DNA form, the CDR3 reads TGTGCCAGCAGCTTTGGGGGCAGCTCCTACGAGCAGTACTTC. It translates to CASSFGGSSYEQYF.

This chain joins TRBV6-5 and TRBJ2-1; no reliable D call. From germline, CDR1 is MNHEY and CDR2 SVGAGI. Trimming stripped 8 bases from V and 2 bases from J, with 10 bases between. This CDR3 is built from 13 residues. CDR3 amino acids: CASRRTPYNEQFF. The CDR3 bases are TGTGCCAGCCGTCGGACCCCCTACAATGAGCAGTTCTTC.

V gene TRBV4-1 combines with J gene TRBJ2-2; D is uncertain. This CDR3 has 15 amino acids. Germline V gives CDR1 MGHRA, CDR2 YSYEKL. Trimming took off 4 bases at V and 1 base at J, with 10 bases between the two ends. Here the CDR3 reads CASSPYHENTGELFF. The CDR3 nucleotides are TGCGCCAGCAGCCCCTATCACGAGAACACCGGGGAGCTGTTTTTT.

This chain links TRBV19 with TRBJ1-5, with D unclear. Germline V gene lookup returns CDR1 LNHDA and CDR2 SQIVND (reference sequence). V lost 3 bases and J 0 bases, leaving 15 bases between the germline ends. This CDR3 is built from 17 residues. Written as DNA, the CDR3 is TGTGCCAGTAGTATGAGGGCGGGGATTTATAGCAATCAGCCCCAGCATTTT. Translating gives CASSMRAGIYSNQPQHF.

This chain joins TRBV14 and TRBJ2-1; TRBD1 is a possible D gene (6 bases). The V and J ends lost 1 base and 10 bases respectively, with 14 bases between them. This CDR3 has 14 residues. In germline, CDR1 is SGHDN, CDR2 FVKESK. In nucleotides, the CDR3 is TGTGCCAGCAGCCAAGTAGGTGGGGGCCGAGAGCAGTTCTTC. Translated, it gives CASSQVGGGREQFF.

The rearrangement uses TRBV5-6 and TRBJ2-7, with a tentative D call TRBD1 (6 bases). This CDR3 is built from 15 residues. CDR1 is SGHDT and CDR2 is YYEEEE in the germline V gene. Deletions cut 5 bases from V and 1 base from J, with 16 bases between. CDR3 loop: CASRGSRDISYEQYF. DNA for the CDR3: TGTGCCAGCAGAGGCTCTAGGGACATTTCCTACGAGCAGTACTTC. The full variable domain, with the rest looked up from reference TRBV5-6 and TRBJ2-7, is DAGVTQSPTHLIKTRGQQVTLRCSPKSGHDTVSWYQQALGQGPQFIFQYYEEEERQRGNFPDRFSGHQFPNYSSELNVNALLLGDSALYLCASRGSRDISYEQYFGPGTRLTVT.

The chain employs TRBV5-1 and TRBJ2-2; D not certain. V lost 4 bases and J lost 2, with 12 bases in between. Germline V lookup: CDR1 SGHRS, CDR2 YFSETQ. The CDR3 totals 15 residues. The DNA for the CDR3 is TGCGCCAGCAGCATCCGGGCTGATAACACCGGGGAGCTGTTTTTT. Protein sequence: CASSIRADNTGELFF. The full variable domain, completed using reference TRBV5-1 and TRBJ2-2, is KAGVTQTPRYLIKTRGQQVTLSCSPISGHRSVSWYQQTPGQGLQFLFEYFSETQRNKGNFPGRFSGRQFSNSRSEMNVSTLELGDSALYLCASSIRADNTGELFFGEGSRLTVL.

This chain uses TRBV5-1 with TRBJ2-5; D gene unclear. CDR3 length: 15 amino acids. Trimming removed 4 bases from V and 0 bases from J, with 13 bases in between. Germline V gene data show CDR1 as SGHRS and CDR2 as YFSETQ. Written as DNA, the CDR3 is TGCGCCAGCAGCCATGGACGGACCAACCAAGAGACCCAGTACTTC. This codes for CASSHGRTNQETQYF.